Each of the 8 T cell receptor delta chains below was sequenced from the same sample in a study of in vitro expanded adult blood gammadelta T cells. These receptors have no identified antigens. TCRdb called clones anew from the 5' RACE reads with CATT. The sample has a few hundred delta-chain clones, roughly a third seen once. FACS sorting after expansion isolated live CD3+ TCRgammadelta+ Vgamma9+ Vdelta2+ T cells. Zoledronate at roughly 1 uM was applied to PBMC for one day, followed by three washes. IL-2 was replenished every 3 to 4 days during a roughly 14-day expansion. Sample: gamma-delta T cells from peripheral blood expanded in culture, taken from an in vitro culture stimulated with zoledronate. The receptors come from an adult in good health.

For this clone: A far larger clone is a single base away, which makes a read error likely. The J gene went uncalled, whereas the V gene is TRDV2; TRDD3, as called in the table, went unchecked against the DNA. Germline V gene sequence: CDR1 GEAIGNYY, CDR2 EKD. There are 17 residues in the CDR3. The CDR3 DNA reads TGTGCCTGTGACACCGTACTGGGGGATACGGGGACAGCACAACGCTTCTTT. It is translated as CACDTVLGDTGTAQRFF.

A word on this clone: Since a far larger clone is one base different, this is likely a read error. The same CDR3 is also encoded by other DNA sequences in this sample. TRDV2 is the V gene, and the J gene was not called; TRDD3 is taken as the D call from the table, unchecked against the DNA. The CDR3 spans 21 residues. The germline CDR1 and CDR2 sequences are GEAIGNYY and EKD. DNA for the CDR3: TGTGCCTGTGACACCGTTCGTCAGCGAGTAACTGAGGCTCGGTACACCGATAAGCTCATCTTT. Amino acids: CACDTVRQRVTEARYTDKLIF.

By sample fraction, this clone is medium-sized. The identical CDR3 is also encoded by other nucleotide sequences in the sample. This rearrangement joins TRDV2 to TRDJ3; 9 bases map to TRDD3. This CDR3 has 19 residues. Germline CDR1 GEAIGNYY, CDR2 EKD. The V gene end was trimmed by 3 bases and the J gene end by 0 bases; junction bases not matched to a gene: 8. CDR3 region: CACDPVLGDSSWDTRQMFF. The CDR3 DNA reads TGTGCCTGTGACCCCGTACTGGGGGACAGCTCCTGGGACACCCGACAGATGTTTTTC.

This clone is classed as hyperexpanded. In the same sample, other DNA sequences code for this CDR3. This chain connects TRDV2 to TRDJ1, with D unclear. In germline, CDR1 is GEAIGNYY, CDR2 EKD. This CDR3 is 21 amino acids long. V gave up 0 bases and J gave up 0 bases, with 28 bases separating them. This CDR3 reads CACDTVRQRVTEARYTDKLIF. The DNA of the CDR3 is TGTGCCTGTGACACCGTTCGTCAGCGAGTAACTGAGGCTCGGTACACCGATAAACTCATCTTT.

Regarding this clone: TCRdb records a much larger clone's protein for this DNA, with a difference at residue 3 that likely arises from a read error; the protein given is the translation of the DNA. The chain has TRDV2 and TRDJ3, with 9 bases aligning to TRDD3. No J gene is reported in TCRdb; it was inferred here by comparing the DNA with germline. Germline values: CDR1 GEAIGNYY, CDR2 EKD. CDR3 length: 18 residues. The CDR3 coding sequence is TGTGCCAGTGACACTACTGGGGGAAGCTCCTGGGACACCCGGCAGATGTTTTTC. It codes for CASDTTGGSSWDTRQMFF.

This clone has a single count. A far larger clone is just one base off, so this is likely a read error. The assigned J gene is TRDJ1, but the V gene is uncalled; the table's D call, TRDD3, has no DNA check behind it. The CDR3 consists of 16 residues. The chain's CDR3 is CACDTLGMQATDKLIF. CDR3 sequence (DNA): TGTGCCTGTGACACCCTGGGGATGCAGGCCACCGACAAACTCATCTTT.

As for this clone: This is likely an artifact of a read error, given a far larger clone one base away. V is TRDV2 and J is TRDJ1, with a tentative D call TRDD3 (6 bases). TCRdb leaves out the J gene; it was filled in here by matching the DNA to germline. The CDR3 totals 17 residues. V lost 0 bases and J 1 base, leaving 17 bases between the germline ends. Germline CDR1 reads GEAIGNYY; CDR2 reads EKD. The CDR3 protein is CACDTLGNQGGTDKLIF. The DNA of the CDR3 is TGTGCCTGTGACACCCTGGGGAACCAGGGGGGCACCGATAAACTCATCTTT.

This clone is termed medium-sized. This may be a read error, as it is one base from a much larger clone. Distinct nucleotide sequences in the sample also encode this CDR3. The genes are TRDV2 and TRDJ1; D gene uncertain. The J gene, left out of TCRdb, was set here by checking the DNA against germline. The CDR3 contains 15 residues. With 0 bases removed from V and 5 bases from J, the gap between germline ends came to 15 bases. Looked up from germline, CDR1 is GEAIGNYY and CDR2 is EKD. Here the CDR3 DNA reads TGTGCCTGTGACACCGCTTTTCCCCGCACTGATAAACTCATCTTT. This codes for CACDTAFPRTDKLIF.